The 26 T cell receptor beta chains listed next were all sequenced from one sample in a study of T-cell reconstitution after alpha-beta-depleted transplantation in children. Unique molecular identifiers were incorporated when the TCRbeta library was constructed. TCRdb recomputed calls from the PCR reads with MiXCR, one row per CDR3 protein. Of under 300,000 distinct CDR3 sequences in the sample, approximately 9.9% were seen once. Here the sequenced sample was PBMCs from the stem cell graft donor, taken from the stem cell graft. These receptors all come from a human donor who donated a stem cell graft to a child with SCID.

This clonotype was recorded at least ten times. This rearrangement joins TRBV20-1 to TRBJ2-1; the D is unclear. CDR1 and CDR2 from the germline V gene are DFQATT and SNEGSKA (reference sequence). V shed 6 bases and J shed 7 bases, with 10 bases lying between them. This CDR3 spans 11 amino acids. CDR3 protein: CSAAAENEQFF. CDR3 DNA sequence: TGCAGTGCGGCGGCAGAGAATGAGCAGTTCTTC.

This clonotype was counted only a few times. This sequence joins TRBV20-1 and TRBJ1-4; 11 bases line up with TRBD1. The CDR3 consists of 13 residues. V was clipped by 6 bases and J by 7 bases; unmatched bases: 4. The germline gives CDR1 DFQATT, CDR2 SNEGSKA (reference sequence). The CDR3 DNA reads TGCAGTGCCCCGGGACAGGGGGGTGAAAAACTGTTTTTT. Amino acids: CSAPGQGGEKLFF.

The chain recombines TRBV12-3 or TRBV12-4 with TRBJ1-6, with D perhaps TRBD1 (6 bases). V was shortened by 3 bases and J by 7 bases, with 13 bases between the two germline ends. This CDR3 region has 15 residues. This chain's CDR3 is CASSLEGGANSPLHF. CDR3 coding DNA: TGTGCCAGCAGTTTGGAAGGGGGGGCAAATTCACCCCTCCACTTT.

In regard to this clonotype: A read error is possible here, since a much larger clone lies one base away. The chain joins TRBV11-3 to TRBJ2-7, with D possibly called TRBD1 or TRBD2 (5 bases each). Germline V gene data show CDR1 as SGHNT and CDR2 as YENEEA. The CDR3 is made up of 12 amino acids. CDR3 residues: CAGSGDRHEQYF. CDR3 bases: TGTGCCGGCAGCGGCGACAGACACGAGCAGTACTTC.

This clonotype occurred many times. The J gene is TRBJ2-7, the V gene TRBV5-6; tentatively, D is TRBD2 (5 bases). CDR1 and CDR2 (germline): SGHDT, YYEEEE. V was clipped by 0 bases and J by 3 bases, with 19 bases between them. The CDR3 totals 17 residues. CDR3 bases: TGTGCCAGCAGCTTGGGGGGTTCGGGGATCTCCAACTACGAGCAGTACTTC. It encodes CASSLGGSGISNYEQYF.

This clonotype was observed at least ten times. The V gene is TRBV20-1, the J gene TRBJ1-1, with no clear D. The germline gives CDR1 DFQATT, CDR2 SNEGSKA (reference sequence). The CDR3 is made up of 14 amino acids. V was trimmed by 5 bases and J by 4 bases, leaving 17 bases between them. In DNA form, the CDR3 reads TGCAGTGCTGGGCCGGTCCCGGGGAGCACTGAAGCTTTCTTT. It yields the protein CSAGPVPGSTEAFF.

In this sample, this clonotype turned up many times. As DNA, the CDR3 is TGTGCCAGCGACAGGGGGGCTAACTATGGCTACACCTTC. It translates to CASDRGANYGYTF. The J gene is TRBJ1-2, the V gene TRBV9; 9 positions match TRBD1. After removal of 7 bases from V and 0 bases from J, the junction contained 1 base not matched to a gene. This CDR3 has 13 amino acids. CDR1 and CDR2 from the germline V gene are SGDLS and YYNGEE.

This clonotype was seen ten or more times. The chain has TRBV10-3 and TRBJ2-5; 7 bases agree with TRBD1. Unmatched junction bases numbered 3, after V lost 3 bases and J lost 5 bases. The CDR3 totals 13 residues. CDR1 and CDR2 from the germline V gene are ENHRY and SYGVKD. This CDR3 is CAISEGGWETQYF. As DNA, the CDR3 is TGTGCCATCAGTGAAGGGGGCTGGGAGACCCAGTACTTC.

This clonotype was observed at least ten times. The chain joins TRBV5-1 to TRBJ2-7; the match to TRBD1 covers 10 bases. Germline V gene data show CDR1 as SGHRS and CDR2 as YFSETQ. CDR3 size: 15 residues. J was trimmed by 3 bases and V by 7 bases; bases with no gene match: 10. CDR3: CASYDRDRGHYEQYF. DNA for the CDR3: TGCGCCAGCTACGACCGGGACAGGGGCCACTACGAGCAGTACTTC.

This clonotype was recorded many times. The chain couples TRBV20-1 to TRBJ1-1, with D tentatively TRBD1 (5 bases). V was trimmed by 3 bases and J by 4 bases, leaving 18 bases between them. The CDR3 loop spans 15 amino acids. CDR1 is DFQATT and CDR2 is SNEGSKA in the germline V gene (reference sequence). CDR3 residues: CSASGTIGGGTEAFF. In DNA form, the CDR3 reads TGCAGTGCTAGCGGTACGATCGGTGGGGGCACTGAAGCTTTCTTT.

In this sample, this clonotype turned up many times. The rearrangement links TRBV11-2 to TRBJ2-4; D is unclear. Germline assignment: CDR1 SGHAT and CDR2 FQNNGV. The V and J ends lost 5 bases and 0 bases respectively, with 17 bases between them. This CDR3 region has 17 residues. The CDR3 DNA follows: TGTGCCAGCAGCCCCCGGCCTAACCAGTTAGCCAAAAACATTCAGTACTTC. It encodes CASSPRPNQLAKNIQYF.

This clonotype was seen ten or more times. The V gene is TRBV5-1, the J gene TRBJ1-1; TRBD1 might be the D (6 bases). This CDR3 region has 14 residues. Germline V lookup: CDR1 SGHRS, CDR2 YFSETQ. V lost 0 bases and J lost 4, with 10 bases in between. This CDR3 is CASSLDRAGTEAFF. As DNA, the CDR3 is TGCGCCAGCAGCTTGGACAGGGCTGGCACTGAAGCTTTCTTT.

The chain carries TRBV4-3 and TRBJ2-2; D possibly corresponds to TRBD1 (6 bases). Trimming took 1 base from V and 8 from J, leaving 17 bases between them. Germline V gene lookup returns CDR1 LGHNA and CDR2 YSLEER. The CDR3 sequence is 16 residues long. CDR3 DNA: TGCGCCAGCAGCCAAGCGATGGGGACACTCTCAGGGGAGCTGTTTTTT. Its protein is CASSQAMGTLSGELFF.

This clonotype was seen ten or more times. The gene calls are TRBV7-9 and TRBJ1-1; tentative D call: TRBD1 (5 bases). The CDR3 length is 14 residues. The V end was cut by 2 bases, the J end by 11 bases, with 18 bases between. The germline CDR1 and CDR2 sequences are SEHNR and FQNEAQ (reference sequence). The CDR3 region is CASSLPPQGERAFF. As DNA, the CDR3 is TGTGCCAGCAGCTTACCTCCGCAAGGGGAGCGGGCTTTCTTT.

This clonotype was seen at least ten times. The chain couples TRBV15 to TRBJ1-2; weak D call: TRBD1 (6 bases). V lost 0 bases and J lost 3, with 20 bases in between. CDR1 LNHNV and CDR2 YYDKDF come from the germline V gene (reference sequence). The CDR3 covers 18 residues. The CDR3 spells CATSRDPITGFVDYGYTF. CDR3 nucleotides: TGTGCCACCAGCAGAGATCCAATCACAGGGTTTGTGGACTATGGCTACACCTTC.

This clonotype appeared many times. The V gene is TRBV9, the J gene TRBJ2-7, with D tentatively TRBD2 (5 bases). The V gene's germline CDR1 is SGDLS and CDR2 YYNGEE. The CDR3 is 13 residues long. With 3 bases removed from V and 2 bases from J, the gap between germline ends came to 9 bases. The CDR3 nucleotides read TGTGCCAGCAGCGGCGGGTTCCCCTACGAGCAGTACTTC. Protein product: CASSGGFPYEQYF.

The table lists this clonotype with many counts. The rearrangement uses TRBV5-1 and TRBJ2-3, with 9 bases that match TRBD1. This CDR3 has 15 amino acids. Germline-derived CDR1 and CDR2 are SGHRS and YFSETQ. With V trimmed by 8 bases and J by 0 bases, 7 bases remained unmatched. The CDR3 region has the DNA TGCGCCAGTCCCCGGGACAGGGCTAGCACAGATACGCAGTATTTT. This translates into CASPRDRASTDTQYF. Variable domain in full (rest from reference TRBV5-1 and TRBJ2-3): KAGVTQTPRYLIKTRGQQVTLSCSPISGHRSVSWYQQTPGQGLQFLFEYFSETQRNKGNFPGRFSGRQFSNSRSEMNVSTLELGDSALYLCASPRDRASTDTQYFGPGTRLTVL.

In regard to this clonotype: A much larger clone lies a single base off, so this may be a read error. The chain uses TRBV19 and TRBJ2-2; D is tentatively TRBD1 or TRBD2 (6 bases each). Germline assignment: CDR1 LNHDA and CDR2 SQIVND (reference sequence). The CDR3 loop spans 14 amino acids. The CDR3 DNA follows: TGTGCCAGTAGTATGGCGGGACACACCAGGGAGCTGTTTTTT. Its translation: CASSMAGHTRELFF.

This clonotype was detected ten times or more. The DNA for the CDR3 is TGTGCCAGCAGCTTAGGACTAGCGGGGGGGCCTCCTTCCACAGATACGCAGTATTTT. Translating gives CASSLGLAGGPPSTDTQYF. The chain combines TRBV11-2 with TRBJ2-3, with 14 bases matching TRBD2. The CDR3 totals 19 residues. From germline, CDR1 is SGHAT and CDR2 FQNNGV. J was trimmed by 2 bases and V by 1 base; bases with no gene match: 8.

V is TRBV28 and J is TRBJ2-5; no firm D call. Germline V gene lookup returns CDR1 MDHEN and CDR2 SYDVKM. Trimming shortened V by 4 bases and J by 5 bases, and 17 bases separated the two germline ends. The CDR3 loop spans 15 amino acids. The CDR3 is CASSSRVLLGETQYF. CDR3 in DNA: TGTGCCAGCAGTTCCCGCGTTCTCCTCGGGGAGACCCAGTACTTC.

This clonotype appeared many times. The V and J genes are TRBV12-3 or TRBV12-4 and TRBJ1-6; D gene uncertain. CDR3 length: 12 amino acids. V was clipped by 5 bases and J by 7 bases, with 6 bases between them. CDR3 amino acids: CASSTRNSPLHF. CDR3 coding DNA: TGTGCCAGCAGTACGAGGAATTCACCCCTCCACTTT.

For this clonotype: A clone one base away is much larger, so this may be a read error. This CDR3 fails to terminate in the conserved phenylalanine or tryptophan, so it likely reflects a read error. The chain combines TRBV3-1 with TRBJ2-2; D is unresolved. V was clipped by 3 bases and J by 9 bases, with 11 bases between them. CDR3 length: 13 amino acids. CDR1 LGHDT and CDR2 YNNKEL come from the germline V gene (reference sequence). Here the CDR3 reads CASSQLAGRELFL. CDR3 nucleotide sequence: TGTGCCAGCAGCCAGTTAGCCGGGCGGGAGCTGTTTCTT.

This clonotype has ten or more counts. This chain joins TRBV12-3 or TRBV12-4 and TRBJ2-7; tentatively, D is TRBD2 (6 bases). V was cut by 7 bases and J by 3 bases, with 16 bases left in between. The CDR3 length is 14 residues. The CDR3 DNA reads TGTGCCAGCACCCTTGGGGGGACCGACTACGAGCAGTACTTC. This encodes CASTLGGTDYEQYF.

The sample holds many counts of this clonotype. Here the CDR3 reads CASSFDRVYEQYF. The CDR3 nucleotides read TGTGCCAGCAGCTTCGACAGGGTCTACGAGCAGTACTTC. This chain connects TRBV7-8 to TRBJ2-7; 7 nucleotides align to TRBD1. The CDR3 covers 13 residues. The J segment lost 3 bases and the V segment lost 3 bases, leaving 2 bases of the junction unmatched. Germline assignment: CDR1 SGHVS and CDR2 FQNEAQ.

To note about this clonotype: Being one base from a much bigger clone, this may be a read error. This chain uses TRBV12-3 or TRBV12-4 with TRBJ2-1; tentatively, D is TRBD1 or TRBD2 (5 bases each). V lost 6 bases and J 9 bases, leaving 21 bases between the germline ends. The CDR3 spans 15 residues. CDR3 amino acids: CASRTLVGTLGEQFF. CDR3 nucleotides: TGTGCCAGCAGGACACTAGTGGGGACCCTCGGTGAGCAGTTCTTC.

Ten or more counts support this clonotype. The chain carries TRBV20-1 and TRBJ2-3; TRBD2 is a possible D gene (7 bases). Per germline, CDR1 DFQATT and CDR2 SNEGSKA (reference sequence). The CDR3 extends over 15 amino acids. Here the CDR3 DNA reads TGCAGCGCATCGGGGCGGGGGCCCAGCACAGATACGCAGTATTTT. This translates into CSASGRGPSTDTQYF.